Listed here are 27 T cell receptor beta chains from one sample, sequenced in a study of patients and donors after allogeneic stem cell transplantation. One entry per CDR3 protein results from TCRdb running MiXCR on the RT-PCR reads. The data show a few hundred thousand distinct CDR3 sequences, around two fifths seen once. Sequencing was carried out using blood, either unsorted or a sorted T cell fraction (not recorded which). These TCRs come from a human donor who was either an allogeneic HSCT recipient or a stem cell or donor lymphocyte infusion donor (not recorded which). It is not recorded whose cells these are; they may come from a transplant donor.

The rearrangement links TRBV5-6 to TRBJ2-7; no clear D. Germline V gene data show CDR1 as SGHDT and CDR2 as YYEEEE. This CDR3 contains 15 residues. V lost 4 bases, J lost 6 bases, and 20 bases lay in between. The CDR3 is CASSPGTPINGEQYF. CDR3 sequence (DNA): TGTGCCAGCAGCCCGGGCACACCTATTAACGGCGAGCAGTACTTC.

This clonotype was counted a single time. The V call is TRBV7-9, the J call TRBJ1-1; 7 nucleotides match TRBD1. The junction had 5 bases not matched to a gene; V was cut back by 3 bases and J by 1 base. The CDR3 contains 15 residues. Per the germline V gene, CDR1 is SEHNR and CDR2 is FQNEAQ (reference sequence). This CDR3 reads CASSFYRGRNTEAFF. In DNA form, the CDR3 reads TGTGCCAGCAGCTTTTACAGGGGCCGGAACACTGAAGCTTTCTTT. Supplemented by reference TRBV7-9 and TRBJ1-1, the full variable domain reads DTGVSQNPRHKITKRGQNVTFRCDPISEHNRLYWYRQTLGQGPEFLTYFQNEAQLEKSRLLSDRFSAERPKGSFSTLEIQRTEQGDSAMYLCASSFYRGRNTEAFFGQGTRLTVV.

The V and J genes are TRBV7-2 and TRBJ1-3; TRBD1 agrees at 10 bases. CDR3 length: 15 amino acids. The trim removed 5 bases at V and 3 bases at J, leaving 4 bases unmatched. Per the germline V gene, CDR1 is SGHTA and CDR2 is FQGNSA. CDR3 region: CASSIWTGGGNTIYF. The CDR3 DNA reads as TGTGCCAGCAGCATTTGGACAGGGGGTGGAAACACCATATATTTT.

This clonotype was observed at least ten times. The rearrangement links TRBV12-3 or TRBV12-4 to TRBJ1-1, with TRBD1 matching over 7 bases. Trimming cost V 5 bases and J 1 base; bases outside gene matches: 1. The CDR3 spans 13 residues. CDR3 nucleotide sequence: TGTGCCAGCAGTCGGGACAGGAACACTGAAGCTTTCTTT. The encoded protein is CASSRDRNTEAFF.

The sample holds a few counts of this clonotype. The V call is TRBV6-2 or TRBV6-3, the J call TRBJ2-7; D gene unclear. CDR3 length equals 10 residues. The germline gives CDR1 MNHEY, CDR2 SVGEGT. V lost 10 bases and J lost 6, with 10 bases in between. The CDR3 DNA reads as TGTGCCACCGGTAGGGTCGAGCAGTACTTC. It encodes CATGRVEQYF.

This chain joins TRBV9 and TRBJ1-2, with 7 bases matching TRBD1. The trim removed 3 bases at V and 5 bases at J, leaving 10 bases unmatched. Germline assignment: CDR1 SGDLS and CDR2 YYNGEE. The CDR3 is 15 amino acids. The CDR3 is CASSAPGGGRYGYTF. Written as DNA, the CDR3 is TGTGCCAGCAGCGCCCCGGGAGGGGGCAGGTATGGCTACACCTTC.

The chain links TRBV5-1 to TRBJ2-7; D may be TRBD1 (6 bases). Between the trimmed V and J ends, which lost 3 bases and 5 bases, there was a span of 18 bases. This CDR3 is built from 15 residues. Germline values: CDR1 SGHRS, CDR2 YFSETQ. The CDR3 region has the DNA TGCGCCAGCAGCTCAACACCGGGACAATCGGACGAGCAGTACTTC. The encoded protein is CASSSTPGQSDEQYF. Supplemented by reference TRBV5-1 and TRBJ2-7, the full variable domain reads KAGVTQTPRYLIKTRGQQVTLSCSPISGHRSVSWYQQTPGQGLQFLFEYFSETQRNKGNFPGRFSGRQFSNSRSEMNVSTLELGDSALYLCASSSTPGQSDEQYFGPGTRLTVT.

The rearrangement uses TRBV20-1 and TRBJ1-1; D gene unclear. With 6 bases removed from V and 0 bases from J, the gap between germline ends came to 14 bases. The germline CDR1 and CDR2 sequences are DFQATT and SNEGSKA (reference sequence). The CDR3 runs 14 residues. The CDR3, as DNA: TGCAGTGCCAGCCGTGGGTTTATGAACACTGAAGCTTTCTTT. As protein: CSASRGFMNTEAFF.

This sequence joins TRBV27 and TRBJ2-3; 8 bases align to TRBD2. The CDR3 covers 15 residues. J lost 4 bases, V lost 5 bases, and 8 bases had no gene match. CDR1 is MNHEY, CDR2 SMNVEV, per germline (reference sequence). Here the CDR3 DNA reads TGTGCCAGCAGTGGCCCCGGGGGGGCCGCAGATACGCAGTATTTT. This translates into CASSGPGGAADTQYF.

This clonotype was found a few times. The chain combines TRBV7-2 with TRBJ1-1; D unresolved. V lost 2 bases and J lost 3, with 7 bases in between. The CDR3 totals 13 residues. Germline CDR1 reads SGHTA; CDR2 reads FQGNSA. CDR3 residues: CASSLWFDTEAFF. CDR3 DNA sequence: TGTGCCAGCAGCTTATGGTTCGACACTGAAGCTTTCTTT.

The CDR3 DNA is TGTGCCAGCAGCCGGAGCGGGGGGGCCACAGATACGCAGTATTTT. As protein: CASSRSGGATDTQYF. This chain joins TRBV6-5 and TRBJ2-3; 10 bases line up with TRBD2. Per the germline V gene, CDR1 is MNHEY and CDR2 is SVGAGI. Trimming cost V 6 bases and J 2 bases; bases outside gene matches: 5. This CDR3 region has 15 residues.

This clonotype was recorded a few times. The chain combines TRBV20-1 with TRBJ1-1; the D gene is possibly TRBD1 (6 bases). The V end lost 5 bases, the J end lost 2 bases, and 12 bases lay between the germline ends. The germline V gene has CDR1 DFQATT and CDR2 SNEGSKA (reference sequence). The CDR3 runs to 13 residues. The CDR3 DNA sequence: TGCAGTGCTCGAAGGACAGCTAACACTGAAGCTTTCTTT. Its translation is CSARRTANTEAFF.

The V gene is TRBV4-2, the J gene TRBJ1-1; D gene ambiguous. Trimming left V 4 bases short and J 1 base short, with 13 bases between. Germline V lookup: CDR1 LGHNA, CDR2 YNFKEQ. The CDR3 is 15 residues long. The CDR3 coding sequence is TGTGCCAGCAGCCCCGCCTTGAGGCAGAACACTGAAGCTTTCTTT. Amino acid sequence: CASSPALRQNTEAFF.

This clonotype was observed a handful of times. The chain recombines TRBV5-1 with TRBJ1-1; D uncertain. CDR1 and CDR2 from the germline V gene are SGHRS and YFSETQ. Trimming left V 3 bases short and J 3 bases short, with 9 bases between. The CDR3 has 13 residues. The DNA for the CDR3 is TGCGCCAGCAGCTCCACCCCGGACACTGAAGCTTTCTTT. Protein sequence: CASSSTPDTEAFF.

CDR3 amino acids: CSVQTGSSYNSPLHF. DNA for the CDR3: TGCAGCGTCCAGACAGGGAGCTCCTATAATTCACCCCTCCACTTT. The rearrangement links TRBV29-1 to TRBJ1-6; 7 bases align to TRBD1. Losses at the gene ends were 6 bases for V and 0 bases for J; bases not matched to a gene: 5. The CDR3 totals 15 residues. Per the germline V gene, CDR1 is SQVTM and CDR2 is ANQGSEA.

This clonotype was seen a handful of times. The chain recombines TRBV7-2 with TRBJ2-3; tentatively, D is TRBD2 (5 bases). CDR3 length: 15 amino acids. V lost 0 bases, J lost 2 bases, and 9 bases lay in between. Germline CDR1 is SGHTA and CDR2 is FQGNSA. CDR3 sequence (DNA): TGTGCCAGCAGCTTAGCGGGGAGCAACACAGATACGCAGTATTTT. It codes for CASSLAGSNTDTQYF.

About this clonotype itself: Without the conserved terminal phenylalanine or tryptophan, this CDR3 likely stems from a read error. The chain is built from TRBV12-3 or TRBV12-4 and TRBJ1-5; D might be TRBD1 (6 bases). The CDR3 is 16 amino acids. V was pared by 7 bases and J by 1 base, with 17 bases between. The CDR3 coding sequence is TGTGCCAGCACCTCAGGACAGACTCTAAGCAATCAGCCCCAGCATTTG. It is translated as CASTSGQTLSNQPQHL.

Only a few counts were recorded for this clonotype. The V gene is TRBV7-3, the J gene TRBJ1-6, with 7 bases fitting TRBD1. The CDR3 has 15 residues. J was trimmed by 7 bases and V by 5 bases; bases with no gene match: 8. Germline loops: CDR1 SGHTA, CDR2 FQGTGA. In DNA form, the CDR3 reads TGTGCCAGCAGCGCCACAGGGGATCGGAATTCACCCCTCCACTTT. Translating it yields CASSATGDRNSPLHF.

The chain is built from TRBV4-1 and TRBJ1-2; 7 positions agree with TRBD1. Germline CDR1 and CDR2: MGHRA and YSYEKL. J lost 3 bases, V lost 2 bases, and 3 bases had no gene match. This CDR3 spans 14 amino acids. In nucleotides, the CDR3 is TGCGCCAGCAGCCAAAGACAGGGATACTATGGCTACACCTTC. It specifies CASSQRQGYYGYTF.

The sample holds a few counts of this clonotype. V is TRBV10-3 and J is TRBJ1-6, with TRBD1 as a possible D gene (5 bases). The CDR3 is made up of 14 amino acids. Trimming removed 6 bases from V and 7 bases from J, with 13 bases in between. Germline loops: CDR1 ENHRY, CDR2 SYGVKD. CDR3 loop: CAIRNRLGNSPLHF. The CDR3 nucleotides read TGTGCCATCAGAAACAGGTTAGGCAATTCACCCCTCCACTTT.

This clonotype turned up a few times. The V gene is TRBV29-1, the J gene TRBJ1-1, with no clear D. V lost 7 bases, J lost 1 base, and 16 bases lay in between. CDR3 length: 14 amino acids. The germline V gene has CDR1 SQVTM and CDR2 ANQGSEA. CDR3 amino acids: CSADQEFANTEAFF. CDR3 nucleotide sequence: TGCAGCGCCGACCAGGAATTCGCGAACACTGAAGCTTTCTTT.

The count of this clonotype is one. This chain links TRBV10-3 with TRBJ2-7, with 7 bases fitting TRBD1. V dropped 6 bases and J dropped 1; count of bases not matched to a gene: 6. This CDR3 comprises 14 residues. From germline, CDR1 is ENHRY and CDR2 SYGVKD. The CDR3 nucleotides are TGTGCCATCAGGCAACCGGGACAGTCCTACGAGCAGTACTTC. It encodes CAIRQPGQSYEQYF.

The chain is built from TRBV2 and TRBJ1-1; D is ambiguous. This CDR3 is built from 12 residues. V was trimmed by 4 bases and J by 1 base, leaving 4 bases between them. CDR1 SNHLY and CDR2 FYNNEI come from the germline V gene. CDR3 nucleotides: TGTGCCAGCAGTGTCTCGAACACTGAAGCTTTCTTT. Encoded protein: CASSVSNTEAFF.

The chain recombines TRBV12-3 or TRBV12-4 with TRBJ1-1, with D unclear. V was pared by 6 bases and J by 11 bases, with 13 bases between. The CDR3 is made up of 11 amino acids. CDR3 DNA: TGTGCCAGCAGCTCTCTCGGGTGGGCTTTCTTT. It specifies CASSSLGWAFF.

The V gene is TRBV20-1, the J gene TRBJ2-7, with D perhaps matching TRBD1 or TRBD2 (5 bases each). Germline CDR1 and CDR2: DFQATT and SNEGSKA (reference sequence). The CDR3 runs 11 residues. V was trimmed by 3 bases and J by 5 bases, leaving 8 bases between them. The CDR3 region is CSASWDHEQYF. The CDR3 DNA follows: TGCAGTGCTAGTTGGGACCACGAGCAGTACTTC.

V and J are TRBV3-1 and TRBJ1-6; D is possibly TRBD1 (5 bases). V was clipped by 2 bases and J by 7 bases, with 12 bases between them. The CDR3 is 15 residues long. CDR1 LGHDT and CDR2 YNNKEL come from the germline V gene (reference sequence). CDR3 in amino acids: CASSQWDFGNSPLHF. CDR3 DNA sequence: TGTGCCAGCAGCCAATGGGACTTCGGAAATTCACCCCTCCACTTT. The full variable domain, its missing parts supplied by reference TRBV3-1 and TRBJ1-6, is DTAVSQTPKYLVTQMGNDKSIKCEQNLGHDTMYWYKQDSKKFLKIMFSYNNKELIINETVPNRFSPKSPDKAHLNLHINSLELGDSAVYFCASSQWDFGNSPLHFGNGTRLTVT.

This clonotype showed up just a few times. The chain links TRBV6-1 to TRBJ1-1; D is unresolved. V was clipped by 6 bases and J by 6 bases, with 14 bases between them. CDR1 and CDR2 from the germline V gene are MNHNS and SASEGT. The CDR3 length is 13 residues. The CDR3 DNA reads TGTGCCAGCAGACCAAAGGTTAGCGCTGAAGCTTTCTTT. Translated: CASRPKVSAEAFF.